The entry below gives a single T cell receptor (beta chain) sequence along with its context. As processed by the authors: The assay estimated nucleated cells by amplifying reference gene primers. Using immunoSEQ multiplex PCR, the repertoire was profiled, and TCRdb retains in-frame clones only, with some absent. V and J calls and clone size follow that table, whereas D and trimming were derived from the DNA. The sample gives 50,000 to 60,000 clones, roughly 80% of which show up once; roughly 5.8% is in the top ten. Germline V gives CDR1 LNHDA, CDR2 SQIVND (reference sequence). J was trimmed by 6 bases and V by 11 bases; bases with no gene match: 6. The CDR3 runs 13 residues. This specimen comes from a study of blood T cell repertoires in COVID-19.

Sequencing used peripheral blood. The V gene is TRBV19, the J gene TRBJ1-5; TRBD1 matches at 11 bases. The TCR sequence derives from a human donor in a cohort sampled during active or convalescent COVID-19. The CDR3 is CAGGQGAGQPQHF. The CDR3 DNA is TGTGCCGGAGGACAGGGGGCGGGTCAGCCCCAGCATTTT.